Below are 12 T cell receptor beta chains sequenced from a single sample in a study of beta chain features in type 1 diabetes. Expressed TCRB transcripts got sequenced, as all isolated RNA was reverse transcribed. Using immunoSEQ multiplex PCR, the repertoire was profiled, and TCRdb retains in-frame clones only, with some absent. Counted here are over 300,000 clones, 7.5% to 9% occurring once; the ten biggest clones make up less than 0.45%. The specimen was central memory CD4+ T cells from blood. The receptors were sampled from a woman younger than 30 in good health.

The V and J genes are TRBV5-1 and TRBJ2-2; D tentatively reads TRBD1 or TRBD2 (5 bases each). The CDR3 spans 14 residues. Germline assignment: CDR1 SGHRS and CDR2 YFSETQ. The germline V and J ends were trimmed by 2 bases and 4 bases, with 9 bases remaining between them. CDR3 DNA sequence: TGCGCCAGCAGCTTCCGGGACGCCACCGGGGAGCTGTTTTTT. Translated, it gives CASSFRDATGELFF. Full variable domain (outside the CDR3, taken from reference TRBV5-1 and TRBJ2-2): KAGVTQTPRYLIKTRGQQVTLSCSPISGHRSVSWYQQTPGQGLQFLFEYFSETQRNKGNFPGRFSGRQFSNSRSEMNVSTLELGDSALYLCASSFRDATGELFFGEGSRLTVL.

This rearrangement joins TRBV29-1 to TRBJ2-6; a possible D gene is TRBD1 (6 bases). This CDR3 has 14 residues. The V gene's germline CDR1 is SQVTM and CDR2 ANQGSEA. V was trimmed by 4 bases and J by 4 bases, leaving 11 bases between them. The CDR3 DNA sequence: TGCAGCGTTGTGTTGGGGGCCGGGGCCAACGTCCTGACTTTC. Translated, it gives CSVVLGAGANVLTF.

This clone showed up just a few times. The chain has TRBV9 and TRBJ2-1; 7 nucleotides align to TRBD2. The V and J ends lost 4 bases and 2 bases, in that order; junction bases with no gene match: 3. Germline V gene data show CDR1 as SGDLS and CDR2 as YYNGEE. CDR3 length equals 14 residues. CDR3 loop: CASSNGLAYNEQFF. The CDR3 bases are TGTGCCAGCAGCAACGGACTAGCCTACAATGAGCAGTTCTTC. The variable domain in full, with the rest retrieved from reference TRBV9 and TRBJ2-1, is DSGVTQTPKHLITATGQRVTLRCSPRSGDLSVYWYQQSLDQGLQFLIQYYNGEERAKGNILERFSAQQFPDLHSELNLSSLELGDSALYFCASSNGLAYNEQFFGPGTRLTVL.

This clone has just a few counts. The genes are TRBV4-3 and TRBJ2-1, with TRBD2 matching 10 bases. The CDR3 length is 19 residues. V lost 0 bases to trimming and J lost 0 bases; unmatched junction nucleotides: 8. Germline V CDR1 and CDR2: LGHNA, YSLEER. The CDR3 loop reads CASSQDASGSSSSYNEQFF. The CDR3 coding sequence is TGCGCCAGCAGCCAAGACGCTAGCGGGAGTTCCAGCTCCTACAATGAGCAGTTCTTC.

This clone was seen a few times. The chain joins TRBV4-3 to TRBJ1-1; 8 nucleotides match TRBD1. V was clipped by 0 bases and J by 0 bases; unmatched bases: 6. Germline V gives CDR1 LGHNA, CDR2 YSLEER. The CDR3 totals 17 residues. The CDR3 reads CASSQEVSGGMNTEAFF. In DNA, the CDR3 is TGCGCCAGCAGCCAAGAGGTCTCAGGGGGCATGAACACTGAAGCTTTCTTT.

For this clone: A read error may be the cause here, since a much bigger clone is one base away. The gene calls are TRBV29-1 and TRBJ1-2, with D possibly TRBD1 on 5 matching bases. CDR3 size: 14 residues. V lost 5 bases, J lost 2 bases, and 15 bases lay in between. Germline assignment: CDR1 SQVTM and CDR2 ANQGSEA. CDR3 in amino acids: CSVMGRRRNYGYTF. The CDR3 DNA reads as TGCAGCGTTATGGGGCGGAGAAGGAACTATGGCTACACCTTC.

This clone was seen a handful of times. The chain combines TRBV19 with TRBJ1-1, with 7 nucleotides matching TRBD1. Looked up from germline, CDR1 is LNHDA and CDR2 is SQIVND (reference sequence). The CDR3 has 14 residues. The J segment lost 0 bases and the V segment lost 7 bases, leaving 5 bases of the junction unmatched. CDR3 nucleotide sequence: TGTGCCAGTATCCGGACAGGATTGAACACTGAAGCTTTCTTT. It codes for CASIRTGLNTEAFF.

Here the CDR3 reads CASSLDGQGGQYF. The CDR3 DNA follows: TGTGCCAGCAGCTTAGATGGTCAAGGAGGGCAGTACTTC. The V gene is TRBV11-2, the J gene TRBJ2-7, with a possible D match to TRBD2 (5 bases). The germline V and J ends were trimmed by 0 bases and 9 bases, with 12 bases remaining between them. Germline CDR1 reads SGHAT; CDR2 reads FQNNGV. The CDR3 is 13 amino acids. The full variable domain, in which reference TRBV11-2 and TRBJ2-7 provide the parts outside the CDR3, is EAGVAQSPRYKIIEKRQSVAFWCNPISGHATLYWYQQILGQGPKLLIQFQNNGVVDDSQLPKDRFSAERLKGVDSTLKIQPAKLEDSAVYLCASSLDGQGGQYFGPGTRLTVT.

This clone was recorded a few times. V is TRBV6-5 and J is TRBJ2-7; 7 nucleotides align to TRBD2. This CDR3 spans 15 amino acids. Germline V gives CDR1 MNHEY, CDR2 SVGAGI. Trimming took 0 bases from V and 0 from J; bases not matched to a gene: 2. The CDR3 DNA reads TGTGCCAGCAGTTACTCAGCGGGAAGCTCCTACGAGCAGTACTTC. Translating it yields CASSYSAGSSYEQYF.

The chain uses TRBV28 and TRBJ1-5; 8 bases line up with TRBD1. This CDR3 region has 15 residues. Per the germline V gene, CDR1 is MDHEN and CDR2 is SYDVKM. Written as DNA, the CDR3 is TGTGCGACCGAAATAGACAGGGGTAAAAAACAGCCCCAGCATTTT. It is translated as CATEIDRGKKQPQHF.

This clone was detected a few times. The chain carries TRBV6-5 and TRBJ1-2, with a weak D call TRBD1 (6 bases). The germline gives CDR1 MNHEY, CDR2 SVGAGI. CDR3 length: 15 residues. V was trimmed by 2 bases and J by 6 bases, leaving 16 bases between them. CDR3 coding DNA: TGTGCCAGCAGTTACGTGGGGGCGCTAATGGATGGCTACACCTTC. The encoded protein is CASSYVGALMDGYTF.

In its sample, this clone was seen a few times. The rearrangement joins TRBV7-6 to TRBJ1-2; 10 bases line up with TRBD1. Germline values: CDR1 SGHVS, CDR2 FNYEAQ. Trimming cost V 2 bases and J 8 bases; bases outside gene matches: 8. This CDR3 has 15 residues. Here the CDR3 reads CASSLLDRGSGGYTF. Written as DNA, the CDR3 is TGTGCCAGCAGCTTACTGGACAGGGGGTCTGGCGGCTACACCTTC.